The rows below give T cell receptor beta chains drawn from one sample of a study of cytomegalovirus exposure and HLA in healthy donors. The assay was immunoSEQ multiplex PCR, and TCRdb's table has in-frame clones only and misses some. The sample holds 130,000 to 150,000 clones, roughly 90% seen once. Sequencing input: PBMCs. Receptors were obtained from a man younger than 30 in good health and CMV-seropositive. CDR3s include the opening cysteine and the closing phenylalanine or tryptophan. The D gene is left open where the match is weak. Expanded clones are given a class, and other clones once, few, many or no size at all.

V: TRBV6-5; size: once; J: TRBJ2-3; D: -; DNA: TGTGCCAGCAGACAGGGTTGGGGAGATACGCAGTATTTT; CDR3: CASRQGWGDTQYF
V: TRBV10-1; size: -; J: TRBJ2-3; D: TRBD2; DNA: TGCGCCAGCAGTGATCCAGCGGGGGGCACAGATACGCAGTATTTT; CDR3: CASSDPAGGTDTQYF
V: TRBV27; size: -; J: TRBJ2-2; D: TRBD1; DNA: TGTGCCAGCAGTTTTGGGACAGTGAACACCGGGGAGCTGTTTTTT; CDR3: CASSFGTVNTGELFF
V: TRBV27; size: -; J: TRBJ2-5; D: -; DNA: TGTGCCAGCAGTCCTCCAGGAGAGACCCAGTACTTC; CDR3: CASSPPGETQYF
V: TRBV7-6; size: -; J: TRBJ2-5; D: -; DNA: TGTGCCAGCAGCTTAACGGGGGTGTCTCAAGAGACCCAGTACTTC; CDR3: CASSLTGVSQETQYF
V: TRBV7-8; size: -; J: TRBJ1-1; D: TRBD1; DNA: TGTGCCAGCAGCTTACCGGGACAGGGGGCATCTGAAGCTTTCTTT; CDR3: CASSLPGQGASEAFF
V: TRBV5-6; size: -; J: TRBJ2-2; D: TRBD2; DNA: TGTGCCAGCAGCTTGGCGCCTAGCGGGGGGACCGGGGAGCTGTTTTTT; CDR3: CASSLAPSGGTGELFF
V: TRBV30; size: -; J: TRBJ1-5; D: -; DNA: TGTGCCTCAGCGCGGAATAGCAATCAGCCCCAGCATTTT; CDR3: CASARNSNQPQHF
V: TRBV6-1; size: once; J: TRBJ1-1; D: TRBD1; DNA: TGTGCCAGCAGTGAAAACAGGGGGCGCGGGTTCACTGAAGCTTTCTTT; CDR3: CASSENRGRGFTEAFF
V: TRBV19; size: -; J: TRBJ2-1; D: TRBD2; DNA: TGTGCCAGTTCCCCTACTAGCGGGGGGACCAATGAGCAGTTCTTC; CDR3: CASSPTSGGTNEQFF
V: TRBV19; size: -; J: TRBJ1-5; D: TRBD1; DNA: TGTGCCAGTAGAGACGGGACAGTCCATCAGCCCCAGCATTTT; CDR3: CASRDGTVHQPQHF
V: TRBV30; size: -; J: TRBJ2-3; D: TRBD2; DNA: TGTGCCTGGAGTCAAGCGGGGGGGAGAGATACGCAGTATTTT; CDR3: CAWSQAGGRDTQYF
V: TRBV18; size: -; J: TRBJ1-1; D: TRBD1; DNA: TGTGCCAGCTCACCCGGACAGGGAGAAGCTTTCTTT; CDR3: CASSPGQGEAFF
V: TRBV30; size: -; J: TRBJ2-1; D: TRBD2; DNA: TGTGCCTGGAGTGTCGGGGGGTCCCTCAATGAGCAGTTCTTC; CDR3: CAWSVGGSLNEQFF
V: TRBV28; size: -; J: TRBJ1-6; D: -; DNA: TGTGCCAGCACAGTGGAGCCTGGGTTCAGCTCCTATAATTCACCCCTCCACTTT; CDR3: CASTVEPGFSSYNSPLHF
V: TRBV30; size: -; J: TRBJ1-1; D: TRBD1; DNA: TGTGCCTGGAGTGTAAGGGGGCGGGCTGAAGCTTTCTTT; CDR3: CAWSVRGRAEAFF
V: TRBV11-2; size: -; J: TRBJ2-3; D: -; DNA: TGTGCCAGCAGCGCCAACAGGATTAGCACAGATACGCAGTATTTT; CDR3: CASSANRISTDTQYF
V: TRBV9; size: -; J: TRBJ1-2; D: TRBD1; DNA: TGTGCCAGCAGCTTCGGACAGGGGAGGACTAACTATGGCTACACCTTC; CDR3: CASSFGQGRTNYGYTF
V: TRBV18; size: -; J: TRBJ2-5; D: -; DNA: TGTGCCAGCTCACTTTCGGGGTACCAAGAGACCCAGTACTTC; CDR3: CASSLSGYQETQYF
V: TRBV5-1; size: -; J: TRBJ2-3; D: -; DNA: TGCGCCAGCAGCCCCTCTAAGAGGGGGGGGAGCACAGATACGCAGTATTTT; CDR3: CASSPSKRGGSTDTQYF
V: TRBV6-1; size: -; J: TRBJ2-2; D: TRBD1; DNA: TGTGCCAGTTGCCAGGGGGAATACACCGGGGAGCTGTTTTTT; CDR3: CASCQGEYTGELFF
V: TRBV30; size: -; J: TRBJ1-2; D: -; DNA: TGTGCCTGGAGTAATATGGACGGGAATGGCTACACCTTC; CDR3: CAWSNMDGNGYTF
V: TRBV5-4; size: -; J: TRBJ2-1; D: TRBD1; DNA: TGTGCCAGCAGCCCCCAGGGTCCGCGTAGAAGGGGGCGCAATGAGCAGTTCTTC; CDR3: CASSPQGPRRRGRNEQFF
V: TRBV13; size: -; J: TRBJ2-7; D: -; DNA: TGTGCCAGCAGCTTAGCGACAGACTACGAGCAGTACTTC; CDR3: CASSLATDYEQYF
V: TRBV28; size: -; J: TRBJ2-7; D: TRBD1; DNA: TGTGCCAGCAGTTTAGAAACAGGGGGCTCCTACGAGCAGTACTTC; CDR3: CASSLETGGSYEQYF
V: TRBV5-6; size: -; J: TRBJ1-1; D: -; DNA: TGTGCCAGCAGCTTGGGGGCAGTGAACACTGAAGCTTTCTTT; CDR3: CASSLGAVNTEAFF
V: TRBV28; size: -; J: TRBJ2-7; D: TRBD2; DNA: TGTGCCAGCAGTCCTCCCTCCCGCCAGCGGGAGCTCCGGGACGAGCAGTACTTC; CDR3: CASSPPSRQRELRDEQYF
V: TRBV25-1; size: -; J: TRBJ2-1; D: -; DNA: TGTGCCAGCAGTGAATTTAGCTACAATGAGCAGTTCTTC; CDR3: CASSEFSYNEQFF
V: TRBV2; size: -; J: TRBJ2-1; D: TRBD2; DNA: TGTGCCAGGGGGGGGACTAGCGGTTACAATGAGCAGTTCTTC; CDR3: CARGGTSGYNEQFF
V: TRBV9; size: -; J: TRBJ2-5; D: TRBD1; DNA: TGTGCCAGCAGCCCGGACAGGGTAGAGACCCAGTACTTC; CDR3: CASSPDRVETQYF
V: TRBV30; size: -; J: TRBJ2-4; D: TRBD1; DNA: TGTGCCTGGAGCAGGGGGCGAAACATTCAGTACTTC; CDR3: CAWSRGRNIQYF
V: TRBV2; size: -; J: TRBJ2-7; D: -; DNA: TGTGCCAGCAGTGTTAGAAGTAGCAGCGACGAGCAGTACTTC; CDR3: CASSVRSSSDEQYF
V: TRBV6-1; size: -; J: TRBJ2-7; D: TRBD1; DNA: TGTGCCAGCAGTGTCGAACAGGGGGCCTTCTACGAGCAGTACTTC; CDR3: CASSVEQGAFYEQYF
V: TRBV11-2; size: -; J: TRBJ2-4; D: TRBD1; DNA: TGTGCCAGCAGCCCTGGACAGGGACTAGCCAAAAACATTCAGTACTTC; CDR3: CASSPGQGLAKNIQYF
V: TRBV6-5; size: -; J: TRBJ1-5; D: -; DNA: TGTGCCAGCAGTTACGGGGGGGCAAATAGCAATCAGCCCCAGCATTTT; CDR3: CASSYGGANSNQPQHF
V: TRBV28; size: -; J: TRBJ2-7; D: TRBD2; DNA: TGTGCCACCACCTTCCCCCGCGGGAGCTCCTACGAGCAGTACTTC; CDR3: CATTFPRGSSYEQYF
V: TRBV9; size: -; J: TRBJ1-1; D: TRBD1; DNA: TGTGCCAGCAGCCCGACAGGGGGCCAGATGAACACTGAAGCTTTCTTT; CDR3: CASSPTGGQMNTEAFF
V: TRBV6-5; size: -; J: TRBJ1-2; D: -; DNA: TGTGCCAGCAGTTACGACAGCAACTATGGCTACACCTTC; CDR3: CASSYDSNYGYTF
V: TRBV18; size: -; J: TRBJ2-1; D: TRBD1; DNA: TGTGCCAGCTCACCCGGGACAGCCTACAATGAGCAGTTCTTC; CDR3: CASSPGTAYNEQFF
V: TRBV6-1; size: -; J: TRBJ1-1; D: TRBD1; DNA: TGTGCCAGCAAAAGAAATGACAGGGAAGTTGATGAAGCTTTCTTT; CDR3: CASKRNDREVDEAFF
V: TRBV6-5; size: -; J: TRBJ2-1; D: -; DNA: TGTGCCAGCAGTTCCGACCTGGCGGCCTACAATGAGCAGTTCTTC; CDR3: CASSSDLAAYNEQFF
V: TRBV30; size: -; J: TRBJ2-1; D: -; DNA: TGTGCCTGGAGTCTGGACTCCAGGTACAATGAGCAGTTCTTC; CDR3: CAWSLDSRYNEQFF
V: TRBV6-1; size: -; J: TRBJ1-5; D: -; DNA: TGTGCCAGCAGGGCCCCAGTAAATCAGCCCCAGCATTTT; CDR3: CASRAPVNQPQHF
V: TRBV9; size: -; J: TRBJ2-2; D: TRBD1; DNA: TGTGCCAGCAGCGTAGGGGACAGGGGGACCGGGGAGCTGTTTTTT; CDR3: CASSVGDRGTGELFF
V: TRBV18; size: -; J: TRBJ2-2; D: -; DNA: TGTGCCAGCTCAATGGACTTGAACACCGGGGAGCTGTTTTTT; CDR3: CASSMDLNTGELFF
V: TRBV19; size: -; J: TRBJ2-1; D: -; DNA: TGTGCCAGTAGTCCCCAGGCGGGCAATGAGCAGTTCTTC; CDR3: CASSPQAGNEQFF